This section outlines one T cell receptor (beta chain) sequence together with its context. Authors' analysis steps: By means of reference gene primer amplification, nucleated cell counts were estimated. TCRdb's copy holds only in-frame clones and misses some; the assay was immunoSEQ multiplex PCR. That table gives V, J and clone size, and the DNA gave D and trimming. The table includes under 300,000 clones, approximately 89% detected once. This sample was taken from a study of blood T cell repertoires in COVID-19. The CDR3 is 17 amino acids. The V end lost 4 bases, the J end lost 1 base, and 17 bases lay between the germline ends. CDR1 SGHAT and CDR2 FQNNGV come from the germline V gene.

The sample consisted of peripheral blood. The sequence came from a woman aged 40 to 49 who had recovered from COVID-19. This chain links TRBV11-2 with TRBJ1-5; D remains unclear. The DNA of the CDR3 is TGTGCCAGCAGCTCCAACTCGATGGCCGGGAGCAATCAGCCCCAGCATTTT. Its protein is CASSSNSMAGSNQPQHF.